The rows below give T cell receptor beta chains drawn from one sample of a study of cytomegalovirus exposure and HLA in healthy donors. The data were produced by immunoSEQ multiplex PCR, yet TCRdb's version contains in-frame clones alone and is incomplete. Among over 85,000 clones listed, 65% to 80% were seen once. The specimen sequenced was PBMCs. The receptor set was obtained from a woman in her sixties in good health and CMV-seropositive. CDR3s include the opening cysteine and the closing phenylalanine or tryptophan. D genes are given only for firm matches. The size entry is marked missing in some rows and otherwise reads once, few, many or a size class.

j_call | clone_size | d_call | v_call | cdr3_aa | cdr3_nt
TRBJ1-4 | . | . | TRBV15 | CATSRAGLNEKLFF | TGTGCCACCAGCAGAGCGGGACTTAATGAAAAACTGTTTTTT
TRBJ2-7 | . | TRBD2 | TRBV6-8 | CASSPGEERGSYEQYF | TGTGCCAGCAGCCCGGGCGAAGAGCGGGGCTCCTACGAGCAGTACTTC
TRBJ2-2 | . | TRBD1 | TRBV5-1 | CASSSYTGGSSIGELFF | TGCGCCAGCAGCTCATACACAGGGGGCAGCAGTATCGGGGAGCTGTTTTTT
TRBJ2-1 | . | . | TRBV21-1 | CASSHKRNEQFF | TGTGCCAGCAGCCATAAACGGAATGAGCAGTTCTTC
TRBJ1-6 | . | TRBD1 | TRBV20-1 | CSAPDRASLHF | TGCAGTGCCCCGGACAGGGCTTCCCTCCACTTT
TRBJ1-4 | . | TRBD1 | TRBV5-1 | CASSVGRDRGSLGEKLFF | TGCGCCAGCTCCGTGGGACGGGACAGGGGATCGTTGGGTGAAAAACTGTTTTTT
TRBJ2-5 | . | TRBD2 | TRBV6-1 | CASSGATSGRGETQYF | TGTGCCAGCAGTGGGGCGACTAGCGGGAGAGGGGAGACCCAGTACTTC
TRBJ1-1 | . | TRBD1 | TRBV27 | CASHKTGGTEAFF | TGTGCCAGCCATAAAACAGGGGGCACTGAAGCTTTCTTT
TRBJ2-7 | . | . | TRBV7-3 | CASSLTGGYEQYF | TGTGCCAGCAGCTTAACAGGAGGGTACGAGCAGTACTTC
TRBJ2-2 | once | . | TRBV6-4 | CASSAIAAGELFF | TGTGCCAGCAGTGCAATAGCTGCCGGGGAGCTGTTTTTT
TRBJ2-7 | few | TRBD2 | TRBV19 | CASSIGGGPGEQYF | TGTGCCAGTAGTATCGGGGGAGGGCCTGGGGAGCAGTACTTC
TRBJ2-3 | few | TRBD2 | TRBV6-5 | CASKGLAGGPDTQYF | TGTGCCAGCAAGGGGTTAGCGGGAGGCCCCGATACGCAGTATTTT
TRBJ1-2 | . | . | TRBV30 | CARNSYGGYTF | TGTGCCCGGAATTCATACGGTGGCTACACCTTC
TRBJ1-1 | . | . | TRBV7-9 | CSSSFQGSNTEAFF | TGTTCCAGCAGTTTCCAGGGATCTAATACTGAAGCTTTCTTT
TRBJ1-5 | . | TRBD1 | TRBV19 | CASSKQRTGGNQPQHF | TGTGCCAGTAGTAAACAGAGGACAGGGGGGAATCAGCCCCAGCATTTT
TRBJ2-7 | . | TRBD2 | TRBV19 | CASNPRTSGRVSYEQYF | TGTGCCAGTAACCCCCGGACTAGCGGGAGGGTTTCCTACGAGCAGTACTTC
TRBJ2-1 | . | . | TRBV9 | CASSVAGVYNEQFF | TGTGCCAGCAGCGTAGCGGGAGTTTACAATGAGCAGTTCTTC
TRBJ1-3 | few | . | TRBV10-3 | CAILQGSGNTIYF | TGTGCCATCCTCCAGGGGTCTGGAAACACCATATATTTT
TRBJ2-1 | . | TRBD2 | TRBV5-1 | CASSLLAGDRNEQFF | TGCGCCAGCAGCTTGCTGGCGGGAGACCGCAATGAGCAGTTCTTC
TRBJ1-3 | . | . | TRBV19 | CASRMEIGSGNTIYF | TGTGCCAGTAGGATGGAGATAGGTTCTGGAAACACCATATATTTT
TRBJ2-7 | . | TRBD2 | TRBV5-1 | CASSLEVAGTYEQYF | TGCGCCAGCAGCTTGGAGGTAGCGGGGACCTACGAGCAGTACTTC
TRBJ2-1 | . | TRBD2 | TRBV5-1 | CASSLAGGLAGAEQFF | TGCGCCAGCAGCTTGGCGGGGGGACTAGCGGGGGCTGAGCAGTTCTTC
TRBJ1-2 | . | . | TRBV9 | CASKPINYGYTF | TGTGCCAGCAAGCCTATTAACTATGGCTACACCTTC
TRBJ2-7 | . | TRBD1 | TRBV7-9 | CASSLGFGDRPQYF | TGTGCCAGCAGCTTAGGTTTTGGGGACAGGCCCCAGTACTTC
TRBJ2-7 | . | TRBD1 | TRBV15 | CATSRAYSTGGGTYEQYF | TGTGCCACCAGCAGAGCCTACTCGACAGGGGGGGGGACGTACGAGCAGTACTTC
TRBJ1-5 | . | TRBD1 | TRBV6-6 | CASSYGAGGGQPQHF | TGTGCCAGCAGTTATGGCGCAGGGGGAGGACAGCCCCAGCATTTT
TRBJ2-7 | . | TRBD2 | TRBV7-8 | CASLAGAGYEQYF | TGTGCCAGCCTAGCGGGGGCGGGGTACGAGCAGTACTTC